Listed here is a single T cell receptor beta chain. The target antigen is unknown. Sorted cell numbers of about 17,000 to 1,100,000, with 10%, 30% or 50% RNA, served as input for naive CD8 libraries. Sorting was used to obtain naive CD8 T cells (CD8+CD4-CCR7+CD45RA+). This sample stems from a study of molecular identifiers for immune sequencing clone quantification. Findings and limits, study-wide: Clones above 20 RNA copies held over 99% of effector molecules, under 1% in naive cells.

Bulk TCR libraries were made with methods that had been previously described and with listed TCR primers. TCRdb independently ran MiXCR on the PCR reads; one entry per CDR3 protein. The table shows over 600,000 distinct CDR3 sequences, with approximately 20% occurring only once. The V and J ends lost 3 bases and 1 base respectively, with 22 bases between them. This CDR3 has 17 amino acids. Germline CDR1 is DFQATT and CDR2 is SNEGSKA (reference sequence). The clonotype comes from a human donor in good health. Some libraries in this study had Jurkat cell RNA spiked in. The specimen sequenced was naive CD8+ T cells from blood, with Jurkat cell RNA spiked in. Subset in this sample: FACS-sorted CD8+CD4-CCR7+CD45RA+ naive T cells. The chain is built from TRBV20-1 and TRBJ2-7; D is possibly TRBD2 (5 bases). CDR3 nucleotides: TGCAGTGCTAGGAGTCCCCCGGGGAGCAGGAGGTCCTACGAGCAGTACTTC. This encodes CSARSPPGSRRSYEQYF.